The 13 T cell receptor beta chains listed next were all sequenced from one sample in a study of OX40 agonist ivuxolimab in advanced cancers. Repertoires were generated with immunoSEQ multiplex PCR, while TCRdb's copy carries only in-frame clones and drops some. The sample yields tens of thousands of clones, around 81% seen once. This specimen was CD4+ or CD8+ T cells sorted from blood, taken in a trial of the OX40 agonist ivuxolimab. The source is an adult with an advanced solid tumor such as melanoma, head and neck, liver or kidney cancer.

The chain carries TRBV27 and TRBJ1-6, with D unclear. The CDR3 contains 16 residues. Trimming shortened V by 5 bases and J by 4 bases, and 15 bases separated the two germline ends. Germline V gives CDR1 MNHEY, CDR2 SMNVEV (reference sequence). The CDR3 loop reads CASSGRHDPYNSPLHF. CDR3 DNA sequence: TGTGCCAGCAGTGGACGGCACGACCCTTATAATTCACCCCTCCACTTT.

A few counts support this clone. The chain combines TRBV19 with TRBJ2-1, with 7 bases matching TRBD1. Trimming took 4 bases from V and 0 from J; bases not matched to a gene: 0. Germline loops: CDR1 LNHDA, CDR2 SQIVND (reference sequence). The CDR3 covers 14 residues. The CDR3 sequence: CASSTGGSYNEQFF. In DNA form, the CDR3 reads TGTGCCAGTAGTACAGGGGGCTCCTACAATGAGCAGTTCTTC.

This clone showed up just a few times. The V gene is TRBV7-2, the J gene TRBJ2-1; 9 nucleotides line up with TRBD2. Looked up from germline, CDR1 is SGHTA and CDR2 is FQGNSA. The CDR3 runs to 15 residues. J was trimmed by 5 bases and V by 1 base; bases with no gene match: 3. CDR3 DNA: TGTGCCAGCAGCTTAGTGTGGACTAGCGACAATGAGCAGTTCTTC. It codes for CASSLVWTSDNEQFF.

The chain employs TRBV7-9 and TRBJ2-1; 10 nucleotides align to TRBD2. V gave up 2 bases and J gave up 5 bases; unmatched junction bases: 12. Germline lookup yields CDR1 SEHNR and CDR2 FQNEAQ (reference sequence). The CDR3 consists of 18 residues. The CDR3 reads CASSLPRRLAGANNEQFF. DNA of the CDR3: TGTGCCAGCAGCTTACCGCGGCGGCTAGCGGGAGCTAACAATGAGCAGTTCTTC.

V usage is TRBV5-1 and J usage is TRBJ2-1; unclear D gene. This CDR3 has 14 residues. Germline CDR1 reads SGHRS; CDR2 reads YFSETQ. Between the trimmed V and J ends, which lost 7 bases and 8 bases, there was a span of 19 bases. The chain's CDR3 is CASSLGAVRDEQFF. DNA for the CDR3: TGCGCCAGCTCCTTGGGCGCCGTCCGGGATGAGCAGTTCTTC.

This clone was recorded once. The chain employs TRBV29-1 and TRBJ1-1; no definite D call. Germline CDR1 and CDR2: SQVTM and ANQGSEA. The CDR3 sequence is 14 residues long. Trimming left V 6 bases short and J 4 bases short, with 18 bases between. CDR3 region: CSVKPGLLGTEAFF. The CDR3 DNA reads TGCAGCGTCAAACCTGGGCTACTGGGCACTGAAGCTTTCTTT.

The chain uses TRBV6-1 and TRBJ2-7; TRBD1 agrees at 7 bases. The V and J ends lost 8 bases and 5 bases, in that order; junction bases with no gene match: 9. The CDR3 has 13 residues. Per germline, CDR1 MNHNS and CDR2 SASEGT. The CDR3 sequence is CASLRQGKDEQYF. The CDR3 DNA is TGTGCCAGCCTTCGACAGGGAAAAGACGAGCAGTACTTC.

This clone was recorded once. The rearrangement links TRBV7-8 to TRBJ2-1; 7 positions agree with TRBD2. Germline assignment: CDR1 SGHVS and CDR2 FQNEAQ. J lost 15 bases, V lost 5 bases, and 7 bases had no gene match. CDR3 length: 11 amino acids. Written as DNA, the CDR3 is TGTGCCAGCAGCCGAGGCGGGGGACGGTTCTTC. As protein: CASSRGGGRFF. The whole variable domain, remainder taken from reference TRBV7-8 and TRBJ2-1, is GAGVSQSPRYKVAKRGQDVALRCDPISGHVSLFWYQQALGQGPEFLTYFQNEAQLDKSGLPSDRFFAERPEGSVSTLKIQRTQQEDSAVYLCASSRGGGRFFGPGTRLTVL.

This chain joins TRBV2 and TRBJ1-5, with D unresolved. The germline CDR1 and CDR2 sequences are SNHLY and FYNNEI. The CDR3 totals 14 residues. V shed 1 base and J shed 4 bases, with 8 bases lying between them. The CDR3 DNA reads TGTGCCAGCAGTGAAGGGACCGCTAATCAGCCCCAGCATTTT. Protein: CASSEGTANQPQHF.

The V gene is TRBV19, the J gene TRBJ1-1, with no clear D. The CDR3 consists of 14 residues. Germline V gene data show CDR1 as LNHDA and CDR2 as SQIVND (reference sequence). Trimming cost V 1 base and J 1 base, with 7 bases left between them. The chain's CDR3 is CASSIAGENTEAFF. CDR3 nucleotides: TGTGCCAGTAGTATAGCGGGCGAGAACACTGAAGCTTTCTTT. Looking up the rest from reference TRBV19 and TRBJ1-1 gives the full variable domain: DGGITQSPKYLFRKEGQNVTLSCEQNLNHDAMYWYRQDPGQGLRLIYYSQIVNDFQKGDIAEGYSVSREKKESFPLTVTSAQKNPTAFYLCASSIAGENTEAFFGQGTRLTVV.

This clone was observed a handful of times. This chain links TRBV5-4 with TRBJ2-4; 11 bases match TRBD2. Germline V CDR1 and CDR2: SGHNT, YYREEE (reference sequence). Trimming removed 0 bases from V and 7 bases from J; junction bases left unmatched: 6. The CDR3 has 16 amino acids. The DNA of the CDR3 is TGTGCCAGCAGCTTGGGAATTAGCGGGGGGGCGAACATTCAGTACTTC. It specifies CASSLGISGGANIQYF.

V is TRBV19 and J is TRBJ2-7; TRBD2 matches at 10 bases. The germline V gene encodes CDR1 LNHDA and CDR2 SQIVND (reference sequence). Trimming took 5 bases from V and 3 from J; bases not matched to a gene: 7. This CDR3 contains 15 residues. The CDR3 here is CASSQLAGTFYEQYF. CDR3 nucleotides: TGTGCCAGTAGTCAACTAGCGGGAACCTTCTACGAGCAGTACTTC.

This chain's CDR3 is CASSEAQPQHF. The CDR3 bases are TGTGCCAGCAGTGAAGCTCAGCCCCAGCATTTT. The chain joins TRBV6-1 to TRBJ1-5; D is ambiguous. CDR3 length: 11 amino acids. Germline V gene data show CDR1 as MNHNS and CDR2 as SASEGT. Trimming removed 0 bases at V and 6 bases at J, with 0 bases between.